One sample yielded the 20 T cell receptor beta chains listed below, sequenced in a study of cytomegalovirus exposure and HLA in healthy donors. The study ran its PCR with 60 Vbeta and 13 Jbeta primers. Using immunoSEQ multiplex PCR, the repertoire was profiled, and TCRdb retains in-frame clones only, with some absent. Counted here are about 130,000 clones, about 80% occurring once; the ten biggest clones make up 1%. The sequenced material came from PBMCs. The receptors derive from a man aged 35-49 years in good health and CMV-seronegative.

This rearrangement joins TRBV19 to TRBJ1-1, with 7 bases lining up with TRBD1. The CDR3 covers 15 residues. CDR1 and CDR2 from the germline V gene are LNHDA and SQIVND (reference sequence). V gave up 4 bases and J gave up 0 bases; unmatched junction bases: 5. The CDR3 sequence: CASSKKGQMNTEAFF. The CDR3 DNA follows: TGTGCCAGTAGTAAAAAGGGACAGATGAACACTGAAGCTTTCTTT.

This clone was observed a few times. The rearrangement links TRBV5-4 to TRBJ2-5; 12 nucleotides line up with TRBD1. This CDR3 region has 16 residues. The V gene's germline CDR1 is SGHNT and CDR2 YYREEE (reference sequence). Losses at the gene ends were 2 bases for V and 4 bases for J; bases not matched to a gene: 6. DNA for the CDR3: TGTGCCAGCAGCTTTGTCGGGACAGGGGGCTTAGAGACCCAGTACTTC. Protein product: CASSFVGTGGLETQYF.

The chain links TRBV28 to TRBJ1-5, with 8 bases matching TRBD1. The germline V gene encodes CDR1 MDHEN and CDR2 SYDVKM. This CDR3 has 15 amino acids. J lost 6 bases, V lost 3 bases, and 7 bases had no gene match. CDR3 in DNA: TGTGCCAGCAGTTTCAACAGGGGGGCCAGTCAGCCCCAGCATTTT. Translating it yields CASSFNRGASQPQHF.

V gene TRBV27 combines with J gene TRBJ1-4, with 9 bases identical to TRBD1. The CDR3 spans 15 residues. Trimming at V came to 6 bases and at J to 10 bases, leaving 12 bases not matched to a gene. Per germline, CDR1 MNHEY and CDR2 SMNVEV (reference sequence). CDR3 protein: CASSPEGQGIGKLFF. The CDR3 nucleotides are TGTGCCAGCAGCCCAGAGGGACAGGGTATCGGAAAACTGTTTTTT. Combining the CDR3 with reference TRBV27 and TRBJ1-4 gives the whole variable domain EAQVTQNPRYLITVTGKKLTVTCSQNMNHEYMSWYRQDPGLGLRQIYYSMNVEVTDKGDVPEGYKVSRKEKRNFPLILESPSPNQTSLYFCASSPEGQGIGKLFFGSGTQLSVL.

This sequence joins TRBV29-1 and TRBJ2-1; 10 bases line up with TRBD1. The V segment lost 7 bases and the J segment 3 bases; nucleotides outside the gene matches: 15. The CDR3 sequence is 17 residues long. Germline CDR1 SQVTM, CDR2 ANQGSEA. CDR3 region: CSAVPDRGNFGYNEQFF. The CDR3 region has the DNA TGCAGCGCCGTCCCGGACAGGGGGAATTTCGGCTACAATGAGCAGTTCTTC.

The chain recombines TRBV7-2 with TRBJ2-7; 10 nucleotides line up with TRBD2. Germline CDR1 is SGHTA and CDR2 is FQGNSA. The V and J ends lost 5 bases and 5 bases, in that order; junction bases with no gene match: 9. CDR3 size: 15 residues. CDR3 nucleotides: TGTGCCAGCAGCCCAGGAGCGGGAGGGGCCCACGAGCAGTACTTC. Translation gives CASSPGAGGAHEQYF.

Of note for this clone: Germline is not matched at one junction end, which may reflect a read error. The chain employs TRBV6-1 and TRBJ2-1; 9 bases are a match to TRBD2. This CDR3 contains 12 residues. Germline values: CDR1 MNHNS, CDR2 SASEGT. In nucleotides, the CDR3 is TGTGCCAGCAGTGAATGGGCTAGCGGGAAACTCTTC. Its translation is CASSEWASGKLF.

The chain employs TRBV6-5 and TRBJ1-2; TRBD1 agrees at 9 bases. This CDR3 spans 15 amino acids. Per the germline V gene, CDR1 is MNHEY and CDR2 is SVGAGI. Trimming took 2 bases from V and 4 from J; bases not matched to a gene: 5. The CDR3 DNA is TGTGCCAGCAGTTACCGGGACAGGGCTCCCTATGGCTACACCTTC. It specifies CASSYRDRAPYGYTF.

CDR3 DNA sequence: TGTGCCAGCAGCCGAGGATCAAGGAACACTGAAGCTTTCTTT. It encodes CASSRGSRNTEAFF. The chain is built from TRBV5-6 and TRBJ1-1; D gene unclear. Trimming stripped 4 bases from V and 1 base from J, with 11 bases between. Germline loops: CDR1 SGHDT, CDR2 YYEEEE. The CDR3 is 14 residues long.

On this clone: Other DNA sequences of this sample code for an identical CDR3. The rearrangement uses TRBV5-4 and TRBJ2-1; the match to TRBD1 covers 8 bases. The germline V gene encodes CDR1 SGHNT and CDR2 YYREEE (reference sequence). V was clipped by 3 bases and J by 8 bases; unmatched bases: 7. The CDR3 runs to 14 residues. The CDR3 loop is CASSSKDRVDEQFF. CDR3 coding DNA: TGTGCCAGCAGCTCGAAGGACAGGGTGGATGAGCAGTTCTTC.

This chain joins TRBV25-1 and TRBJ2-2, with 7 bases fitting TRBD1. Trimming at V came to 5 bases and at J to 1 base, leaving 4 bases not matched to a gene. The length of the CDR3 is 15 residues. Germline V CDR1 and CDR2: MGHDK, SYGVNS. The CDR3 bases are TGTGCCAGCAGTCGGCAGGGGGTGAACACCGGGGAGCTGTTTTTT. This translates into CASSRQGVNTGELFF.

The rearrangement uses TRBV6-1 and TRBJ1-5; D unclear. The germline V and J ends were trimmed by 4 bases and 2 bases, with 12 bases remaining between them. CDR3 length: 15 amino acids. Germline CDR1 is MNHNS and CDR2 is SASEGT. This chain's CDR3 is CASSGWVGGNQPQHF. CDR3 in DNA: TGTGCCAGCAGTGGTTGGGTCGGGGGCAATCAGCCCCAGCATTTT.

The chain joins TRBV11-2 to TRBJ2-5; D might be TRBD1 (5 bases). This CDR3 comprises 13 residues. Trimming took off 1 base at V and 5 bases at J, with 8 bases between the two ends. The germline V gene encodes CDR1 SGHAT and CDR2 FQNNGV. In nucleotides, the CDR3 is TGTGCCAGCAGCTTAGGGGGCAGGGAGACCCAGTACTTC. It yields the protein CASSLGGRETQYF.

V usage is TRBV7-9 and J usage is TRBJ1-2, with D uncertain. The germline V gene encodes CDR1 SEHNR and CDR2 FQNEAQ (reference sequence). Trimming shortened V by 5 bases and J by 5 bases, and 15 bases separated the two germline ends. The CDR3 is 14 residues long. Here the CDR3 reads CASSPRTRTYGYTF. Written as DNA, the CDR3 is TGTGCCAGCAGCCCTCGGACCCGGACTTATGGCTACACCTTC.

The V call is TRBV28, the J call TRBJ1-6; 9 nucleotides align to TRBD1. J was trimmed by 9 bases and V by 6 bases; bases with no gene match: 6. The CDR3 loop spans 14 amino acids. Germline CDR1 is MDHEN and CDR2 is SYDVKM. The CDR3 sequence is CASRSGQGGSPLHF. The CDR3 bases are TGTGCCAGCAGATCGGGACAGGGCGGTTCACCCCTCCACTTT.

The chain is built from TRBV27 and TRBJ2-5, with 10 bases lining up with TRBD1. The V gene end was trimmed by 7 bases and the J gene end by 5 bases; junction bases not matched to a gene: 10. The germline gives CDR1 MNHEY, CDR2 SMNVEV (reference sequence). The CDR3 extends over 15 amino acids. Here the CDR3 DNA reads TGTGCCAGCAACCCGGGGACAGGGGATGTGGAGACCCAGTACTTC. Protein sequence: CASNPGTGDVETQYF.

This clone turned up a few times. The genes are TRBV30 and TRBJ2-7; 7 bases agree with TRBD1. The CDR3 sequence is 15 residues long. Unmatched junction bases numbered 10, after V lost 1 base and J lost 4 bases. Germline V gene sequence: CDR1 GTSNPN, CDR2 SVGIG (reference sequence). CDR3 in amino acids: CAWSGSTGSGYEQYF. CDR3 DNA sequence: TGTGCCTGGAGTGGATCGACAGGGAGCGGATACGAGCAGTACTTC.

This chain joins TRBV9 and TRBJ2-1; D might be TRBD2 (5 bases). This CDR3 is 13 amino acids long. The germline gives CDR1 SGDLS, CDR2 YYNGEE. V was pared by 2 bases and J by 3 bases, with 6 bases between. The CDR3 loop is CASSVGVYNEQFF. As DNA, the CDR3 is TGTGCCAGCAGCGTCGGGGTCTACAATGAGCAGTTCTTC.

The CDR3 protein is CASSIPRGTEAFF. The CDR3 DNA reads TGTGCCAGTAGTATACCCCGAGGCACTGAAGCTTTCTTT. V and J are TRBV19 and TRBJ1-1; D ambiguous. Germline V lookup: CDR1 LNHDA, CDR2 SQIVND (reference sequence). This CDR3 contains 13 residues. The V and J ends lost 2 bases and 4 bases respectively, with 8 bases between them.

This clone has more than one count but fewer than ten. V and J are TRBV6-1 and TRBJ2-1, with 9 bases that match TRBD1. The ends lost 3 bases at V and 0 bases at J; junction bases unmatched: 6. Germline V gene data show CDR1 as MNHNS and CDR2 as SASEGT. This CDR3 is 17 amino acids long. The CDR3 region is CASSDFPGQGSYNEQFF. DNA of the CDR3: TGTGCCAGCAGTGACTTCCCGGGACAGGGCTCCTACAATGAGCAGTTCTTC.